The clone carrying this TCR beta chain was detected ten times or more. These data come from a study of human T cells and chemical hapten exposure. V was trimmed by 2 bases and J by 5 bases, leaving 6 bases between them. CDR1 and CDR2 from the germline V gene are MRHNA and SNTAGT. This CDR3 is built from 12 residues. MiXCR, run by TCRdb on the RACE reads, gives a single entry per CDR3 protein. Counted here are about 380,000 distinct CDR3 sequences, more than 4.5% occurring once; the ten biggest clones make up approximately 2.3%. Time point in this sample: patch test 1, 2 weeks after DPC sensitization. Treatment given: therapeutic diphenylcyclopropenone sensitization with weekly scalp DPC.

The J gene is TRBJ1-1, the V gene TRBV6-4; possibly TRBD1 for D (5 bases). The receptor comes from a woman aged 45-65 years with alopecia areata. Some clones in this sample may be carry-over from other donors' samples. The sample here was whole blood, taken in connection with sensitization to the hapten diphenylcyclopropenone (DPC). This CDR3 is CASSDGGTEAFF. In nucleotides, the CDR3 is TGTGCCAGCAGTGACGGGGGGACTGAAGCTTTCTTT.